A few counts support the clone carrying this T cell receptor beta chain. Via MiXCR, TCRdb re-called the RACE reads, giving one row per CDR3 protein. The sample lists 330,000 or so distinct CDR3 sequences, under 6.5% occurring once. The data stem from a study of human T cells and chemical hapten exposure. Time point given: patch test 2, 6 weeks after DPC sensitization. Treatment described: therapeutic diphenylcyclopropenone sensitization with weekly scalp DPC. The source material was whole blood, sampled in connection with sensitization to the hapten diphenylcyclopropenone (DPC). The origin of this receptor is a woman between 18 and 30 years old with alopecia areata. Some clones in this sample may be carry-over from other donors' samples.

CDR3 coding DNA: TGCGCCAGCAGCTTGGGGACAGGGGACTATAATTCACCCCTCCACTTT. Protein: CASSLGTGDYNSPLHF. V usage is TRBV5-1 and J usage is TRBJ1-6; TRBD1 aligns across 9 bases. The CDR3 has 16 residues. The V segment lost 0 bases and the J segment 3 bases; nucleotides outside the gene matches: 1. Germline V gene lookup returns CDR1 SGHRS and CDR2 YFSETQ. The full variable domain, rest sourced from reference TRBV5-1 and TRBJ1-6, is KAGVTQTPRYLIKTRGQQVTLSCSPISGHRSVSWYQQTPGQGLQFLFEYFSETQRNKGNFPGRFSGRQFSNSRSEMNVSTLELGDSALYLCASSLGTGDYNSPLHFGNGTRLTVT.